The 7 T cell receptor beta chains given below trace back to one sample, sequenced in a study of regulatory T cells in long-lasting Graves disease. Assembly of TCR beta libraries relied on iRepertoire HTBI primers together with Arm-PCR of CDR3 regions. TCRdb re-analysed the multiplex PCR reads in MiXCR, keeping a single row per CDR3 protein. The data show 450,000 to 700,000 distinct CDR3 sequences, approximately 12% seen once. Specified time point: newly diagnosed GD, antithyroid drugs for less than 3 months. Preparation of the TCR library used RNA extracted from PBMCs. These same data were also listed under a study on T cells in Graves' hyperthyroidism and ophthalmopathy.

This specimen was peripheral blood mononuclear cells (PBMCs), taken at new diagnosis, from a patient treated with antithyroid drugs. The receptor set was obtained from a man younger than 40 with Graves disease.

This clonotype occurred many times. V usage is TRBV19 and J usage is TRBJ1-5; D gene unclear. The CDR3 loop spans 15 amino acids. V gave up 3 bases and J gave up 0 bases, with 9 bases separating them. Per germline, CDR1 LNHDA and CDR2 SQIVND (reference sequence). The CDR3: CASSIGRYSNQPQHF. CDR3 bases: TGTGCCAGTAGTATTGGGCGTTATAGCAATCAGCCCCAGCATTTT.

Concerning this clonotype itself: This CDR3 fails to terminate in the conserved phenylalanine or tryptophan, so it likely reflects a read error. The chain uses TRBV18 and TRBJ1-1, with D hard to call. CDR3 length: 13 amino acids. The V end was cut by 3 bases, the J end by 1 base, with 6 bases between. The germline V gene has CDR1 KGHSH and CDR2 LQKENI. DNA of the CDR3: TGTGCCAGCTCACCTACGGAGAACACTGAAGCTTTCCTT. Amino acids: CASSPTENTEAFL.

Ten or more counts support this clonotype. CDR3 DNA: TGTGCCTGGAGTGTATTACAGAGTTATGGCTACACCTTC. It codes for CAWSVLQSYGYTF. The gene calls are TRBV30 and TRBJ1-2; no clear D gene. V lost 0 bases and J 5 bases, leaving 10 bases between the germline ends. Germline values: CDR1 GTSNPN, CDR2 SVGIG (reference sequence). CDR3 size: 13 residues.

This clonotype was counted at least ten times. At one boundary the junction diverges from the germline segment, which might be a read error. V gene TRBV12-3 or TRBV12-4 combines with J gene TRBJ2-2; no reliable D call. The CDR3 runs 19 residues. CDR3 DNA: TGTGCCAGCAGTTTTAGTGTCCGGCGTGGCTCCCTCAACAGCGGGGAGCTGTTTTTT. It encodes CASSFSVRRGSLNSGELFF.

This rearrangement joins TRBV30 to TRBJ1-4, with TRBD1 identical over 7 bases. This CDR3 region has 15 residues. Germline V CDR1 and CDR2: GTSNPN, SVGIG (reference sequence). J gave up 3 bases and V 4 bases, and 8 bases lay outside the gene matches. The CDR3 loop is CAWTQTGEPNEKLFF. For the CDR3, the DNA is TGTGCCTGGACCCAAACAGGGGAACCTAATGAAAAACTGTTTTTT.

Turning to this clonotype: A much larger clone differs by one base, so this may be a read error. The rearrangement joins TRBV6-1 to TRBJ1-1; D gene uncertain. The germline V gene encodes CDR1 MNHNS and CDR2 SASEGT. The CDR3 contains 14 residues. Trimming cost V 6 bases and J 6 bases, with 17 bases left between them. The CDR3 reads CASSHGFPVPEAFF. In nucleotides, the CDR3 is TGTGCCAGCAGCCACGGGTTCCCAGTCCCTGAAGCTTTCTTT.

Ten or more counts support this clonotype. The V gene is TRBV20-1, the J gene TRBJ1-5; 9 bases agree with TRBD1. With 3 bases clipped from V and 6 bases from J, the junction kept 9 bases outside the gene matches. CDR1 is DFQATT and CDR2 is SNEGSKA in the germline V gene (reference sequence). This CDR3 comprises 15 residues. The CDR3 loop reads CSASEGQGRSQPQHF. In nucleotides, the CDR3 is TGCAGTGCTAGTGAGGGACAGGGAAGAAGTCAGCCCCAGCATTTT.